This T cell receptor beta chain was captured in a study of blood T cell repertoires in COVID-19. Study context: From the United States, Italy and Spain came samples of acute and convalescent COVID-19.

In the authors' workflow: Reference gene primers were amplified, and this amplification served to estimate nucleated cell counts. Profiled with immunoSEQ multiplex PCR; TCRdb holds only in-frame clones, not every one. For V, J and clone size, that table is used; D and trimming come from the DNA. The table includes about 110,000 clones, less than 85% detected once. V was cut by 2 bases and J by 6 bases, with 7 bases left in between. This CDR3 spans 13 amino acids. CDR1 ENHRY and CDR2 SYGVKD come from the germline V gene. Input material: peripheral blood. The sequence was obtained from a woman in her thirties or forties with acute or convalescent COVID-19. This chain joins TRBV10-3 and TRBJ1-4; perhaps TRBD1 as D (5 bases). Here the CDR3 DNA reads TGTGCCATCAGTGAGGGGGCAGATGAAAAACTGTTTTTT. Translated, it gives CAISEGADEKLFF.